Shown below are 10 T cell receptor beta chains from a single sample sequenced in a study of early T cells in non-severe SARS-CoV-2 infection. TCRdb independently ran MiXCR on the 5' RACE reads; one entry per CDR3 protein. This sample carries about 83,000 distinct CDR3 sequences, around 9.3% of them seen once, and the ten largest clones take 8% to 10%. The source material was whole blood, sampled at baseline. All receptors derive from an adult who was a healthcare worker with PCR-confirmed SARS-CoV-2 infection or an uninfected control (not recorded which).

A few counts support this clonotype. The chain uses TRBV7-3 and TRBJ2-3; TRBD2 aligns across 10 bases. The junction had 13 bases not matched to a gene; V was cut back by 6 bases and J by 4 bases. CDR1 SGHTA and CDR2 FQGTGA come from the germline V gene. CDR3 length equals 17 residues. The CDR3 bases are TGTGCCAGCAGTTCCACTCCTAGCGGGAGATATTCAGATACGCAGTATTTT. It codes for CASSSTPSGRYSDTQYF. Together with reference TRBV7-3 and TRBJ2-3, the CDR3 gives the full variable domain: GAGVSQTPSNKVTEKGKYVELRCDPISGHTALYWYRQSLGQGPEFLIYFQGTGAADDSGLPNDRFFAVRPEGSVSTLKIQRTERGDSAVYLCASSSTPSGRYSDTQYFGPGTRLTVL.

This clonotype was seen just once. The CDR3, as DNA: TGTGCCAGCAGCCAAGGAATCGGGGGTCCGAACACTGAAGCTTTCTTT. Protein sequence: CASSQGIGGPNTEAFF. V is TRBV3-1 and J is TRBJ1-1; weak D call: TRBD1 (5 bases). Germline V lookup: CDR1 LGHDT, CDR2 YNNKEL (reference sequence). CDR3 length: 16 residues. V lost 1 base, J lost 1 base, and 13 bases lay in between.

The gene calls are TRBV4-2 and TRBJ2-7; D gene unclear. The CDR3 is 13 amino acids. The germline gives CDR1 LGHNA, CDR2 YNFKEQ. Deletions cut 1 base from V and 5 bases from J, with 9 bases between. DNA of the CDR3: TGTGCCAGCAGCCAAGTTTCCCGGGACGAGCAGTACTTC. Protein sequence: CASSQVSRDEQYF.

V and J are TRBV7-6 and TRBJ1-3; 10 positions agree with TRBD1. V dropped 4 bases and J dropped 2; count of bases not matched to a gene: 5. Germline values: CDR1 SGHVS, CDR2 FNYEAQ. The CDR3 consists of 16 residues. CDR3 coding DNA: TGTGCCAGCAGCTCCGGAGGACAGGGGGCTGGAAACACCATATATTTT. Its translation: CASSSGGQGAGNTIYF.

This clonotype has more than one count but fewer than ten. CDR3 bases: TGTGCCAGCACCCCCGCGGGAGGTGGGAGATCCTACGAGCAGTACTTC. This sequence encodes CASTPAGGGRSYEQYF. V gene TRBV27 combines with J gene TRBJ2-7, with 8 bases lining up with TRBD2. The CDR3 is made up of 16 amino acids. The germline V gene encodes CDR1 MNHEY and CDR2 SMNVEV (reference sequence). V was pared by 7 bases and J by 1 base, with 12 bases of the junction left unmatched.

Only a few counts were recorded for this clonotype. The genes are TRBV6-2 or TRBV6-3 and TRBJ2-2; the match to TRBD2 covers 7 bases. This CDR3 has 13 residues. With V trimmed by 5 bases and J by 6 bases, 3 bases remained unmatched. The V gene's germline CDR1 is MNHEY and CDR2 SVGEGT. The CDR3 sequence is CASSAGEAGELFF. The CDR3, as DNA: TGTGCCAGCAGTGCGGGAGAGGCCGGGGAGCTGTTTTTT.

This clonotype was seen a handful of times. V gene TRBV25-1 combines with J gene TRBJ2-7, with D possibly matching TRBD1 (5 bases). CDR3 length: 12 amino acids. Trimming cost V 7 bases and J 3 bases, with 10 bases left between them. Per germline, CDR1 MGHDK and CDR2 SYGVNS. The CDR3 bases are TGTGCCAGCACAGGGCCCCACTACGAGCAGTACTTC. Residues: CASTGPHYEQYF.

Here the CDR3 reads CSVVVGLAGGSEQYF. DNA for the CDR3: TGCAGTGTCGTAGTCGGACTAGCTGGGGGCTCTGAGCAGTACTTC. The V call is TRBV20-1, the J call TRBJ2-7, with 8 bases identical to TRBD2. The CDR3 has 15 residues. With 7 bases clipped from V and 7 bases from J, the junction kept 18 bases outside the gene matches. Germline V gives CDR1 DFQATT, CDR2 SNEGSKA (reference sequence).

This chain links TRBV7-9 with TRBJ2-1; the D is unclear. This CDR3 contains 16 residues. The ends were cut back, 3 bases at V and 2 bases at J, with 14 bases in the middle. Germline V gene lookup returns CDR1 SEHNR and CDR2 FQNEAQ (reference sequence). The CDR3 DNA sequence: TGTGCCAGCAGCTTGACCGACTCTTCCACCTACAATGAGCAGTTCTTC. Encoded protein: CASSLTDSSTYNEQFF. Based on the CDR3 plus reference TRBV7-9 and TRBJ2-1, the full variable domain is DTGVSQNPRHKITKRGQNVTFRCDPISEHNRLYWYRQTLGQGPEFLTYFQNEAQLEKSRLLSDRFSAERPKGSFSTLEIQRTEQGDSAMYLCASSLTDSSTYNEQFFGPGTRLTVL.

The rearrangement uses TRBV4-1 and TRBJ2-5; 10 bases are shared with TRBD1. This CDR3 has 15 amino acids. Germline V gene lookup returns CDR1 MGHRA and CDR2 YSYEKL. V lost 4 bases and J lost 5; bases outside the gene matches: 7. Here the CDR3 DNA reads TGCGCCAGCAGCCGCAGACAGGGGGCTGAGGAGACCCAGTACTTC. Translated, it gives CASSRRQGAEETQYF.